These 18 T cell receptor beta chains share one sample of origin, sequenced in a study of shared clonotypes between healthy human individuals (dated by TCRdb to 2020 to 2022). The library came from the immunoSEQ multiplex PCR assay. TCRdb carries this immuneACCESS record with in-frame sequences only. Its versions omit some clonotypes, under half of them owing to an unresolved V gene in the studies checked, with the rest unexplained. The sample profile shows under 1,100,000 clones; about 75% of them were found once. Of the sample, approximately 1.5% is held by the ten largest clones. The specimen was memory CD4+ T cells sorted from blood. The cell subset or site label on this specimen signifies: CD45RA-negative fraction. The origin of the receptors is a young man in good health.

This chain uses TRBV6-5 with TRBJ2-7, with TRBD2 identical over 10 bases. This CDR3 region has 15 residues. The V gene's germline CDR1 is MNHEY and CDR2 SVGAGI. The trim removed 6 bases at V and 3 bases at J, leaving 8 bases unmatched. CDR3 DNA: TGTGCCAGCAGCTATCGACTAGCGGGTAGCTACGAGCAGTACTTC. It translates to CASSYRLAGSYEQYF.

To note about this clone: A far bigger clonotype differs at one base, so this is likely a read error. Distinct nucleotide sequences in the sample also encode this CDR3. The chain links TRBV11-3 to TRBJ1-1, with no clear D. This CDR3 region has 13 residues. Germline lookup yields CDR1 SGHNT and CDR2 YENEEA. Trimming pared 0 bases from V and 1 base from J, leaving 3 bases between. The CDR3 nucleotides are TGTGCCAGCAGCTTAGAAGAGAACACTGAAGCTTTCTTT. Translated, it gives CASSLEENTEAFF.

The chain combines TRBV18 with TRBJ1-6; 10 bases map to TRBD1. This CDR3 contains 15 residues. Germline CDR1 and CDR2: KGHSH and LQKENI. The V segment lost 4 bases and the J segment 10 bases; nucleotides outside the gene matches: 7. The CDR3 nucleotides read TGTGCCAGCTCACACCGGGACAGGGGAAACTCACCCCTCCACTTT. This codes for CASSHRDRGNSPLHF.

The chain combines TRBV19 with TRBJ2-3; D possibly corresponds to TRBD1 (5 bases). Germline V gene sequence: CDR1 LNHDA, CDR2 SQIVND (reference sequence). There are 13 residues in the CDR3. V lost 4 bases, J lost 4 bases, and 9 bases lay in between. The CDR3 protein is CASSTIGADTQYF. CDR3 sequence (DNA): TGTGCCAGTAGTACCATAGGGGCAGATACGCAGTATTTT.

This clone was found a few times. The sample carries other DNA sequences with the same CDR3. V and J are TRBV4-3 and TRBJ2-2, with D perhaps matching TRBD1 (5 bases). The CDR3 extends over 14 amino acids. Per the germline V gene, CDR1 is LGHNA and CDR2 is YSLEER. Trimming removed 0 bases from V and 6 bases from J, with 8 bases in between. CDR3 in DNA: TGCGCCAGCAGCCAAGATCAGGGCCCCGGGGAGCTGTTTTTT. It yields the protein CASSQDQGPGELFF.

The chain has TRBV25-1 and TRBJ1-6; D is unresolved. Germline V gene lookup returns CDR1 MGHDK and CDR2 SYGVNS. Trimming removed 3 bases from V and 9 bases from J, with 12 bases in between. This CDR3 is built from 14 residues. The DNA for the CDR3 is TGTGCCAGCAGTGAGTGGCAGGTAACTTCACCCCTCCACTTT. Amino acids: CASSEWQVTSPLHF.

The rearrangement joins TRBV4-3 to TRBJ2-5; no clear D gene. CDR1 is LGHNA, CDR2 YSLEER, per germline. V was shortened by 3 bases and J by 5 bases, with 10 bases between the two germline ends. The CDR3 covers 13 residues. CDR3 in amino acids: CASSQGFGETQYF. CDR3 nucleotides: TGCGCCAGCAGCCAGGGGTTTGGGGAGACCCAGTACTTC.

CDR3 amino acids: CASSDPGREGRFWKQYF. The DNA for the CDR3 is TGCGCCAGCAGTGATCCGGGGCGGGAGGGCCGTTTCTGGAAGCAGTACTTC. The V gene is TRBV10-2, the J gene TRBJ2-7; 9 bases align to TRBD2. The germline gives CDR1 WSHSY, CDR2 SAAADI. J lost 8 bases, V lost 3 bases, and 17 bases had no gene match. CDR3 size: 17 residues.

To note about this clone: The sample has other DNA sequences that encode this CDR3 too. CDR3 sequence reads: CASSLRGLADTQYF. Written as DNA, the CDR3 is TGTGCCAGCAGTTTACGGGGTTTAGCAGATACGCAGTATTTT. The rearrangement joins TRBV27 to TRBJ2-3; TRBD2 is a possible D gene (5 bases). The V gene's germline CDR1 is MNHEY and CDR2 SMNVEV (reference sequence). CDR3 length: 14 amino acids. V lost 2 bases, J lost 4 bases, and 10 bases lay in between.

V gene TRBV7-9 combines with J gene TRBJ1-1; no clear D. Germline loops: CDR1 SEHNR, CDR2 FQNEAQ (reference sequence). This CDR3 comprises 17 residues. V was shortened by 3 bases and J by 0 bases, with 17 bases between the two germline ends. The CDR3 nucleotides are TGTGCCAGCAGCTTTGGGCTGTATTCTTCCATGAACACTGAAGCTTTCTTT. It translates to CASSFGLYSSMNTEAFF.

This clone was observed a handful of times. The chain couples TRBV4-1 to TRBJ1-5, with 8 bases aligning to TRBD1. The CDR3 runs 17 residues. The V and J ends lost 0 bases and 4 bases, in that order; junction bases with no gene match: 8. Germline V CDR1 and CDR2: MGHRA, YSYEKL. This CDR3 reads CASSQDGSGGVNQPQHF. In DNA form, the CDR3 reads TGCGCCAGCAGCCAAGATGGTTCAGGGGGCGTGAATCAGCCCCAGCATTTT.

The chain carries TRBV18 and TRBJ2-3; weak D call: TRBD2 (6 bases). V lost 3 bases and J 8 bases, leaving 12 bases between the germline ends. The germline V gene has CDR1 KGHSH and CDR2 LQKENI. This CDR3 region has 13 residues. This chain's CDR3 is CASSPVGGGTQYF. The CDR3 nucleotides are TGTGCCAGCTCACCCGTGGGGGGAGGTACGCAGTATTTT.

The V call is TRBV29-1, the J call TRBJ2-2; 7 nucleotides line up with TRBD1. Unmatched junction bases numbered 6, after V lost 5 bases and J lost 3 bases. The CDR3 totals 14 residues. The germline CDR1 and CDR2 sequences are SQVTM and ANQGSEA. CDR3 residues: CSVPRGRDTGELFF. The CDR3 bases are TGCAGCGTTCCTAGGGGGCGCGACACCGGGGAGCTGTTTTTT.

This clone was seen a few times. The J gene is TRBJ2-2, the V gene TRBV4-1; TRBD2 aligns across 11 bases. This CDR3 contains 17 residues. V was pared by 4 bases and J by 5 bases, with 9 bases of the junction left unmatched. Germline CDR1 MGHRA, CDR2 YSYEKL. CDR3 residues: CASSPARLAGGTGELFF. CDR3 DNA sequence: TGCGCCAGCAGCCCAGCGAGGCTAGCGGGGGGAACCGGGGAGCTGTTTTTT.

The gene calls are TRBV30 and TRBJ1-1; D is uncertain. The CDR3 is 13 residues long. Looked up from germline, CDR1 is GTSNPN and CDR2 is SVGIG (reference sequence). Trimming removed 4 bases at V and 9 bases at J, with 18 bases between. This CDR3 is CAWIARAALKAFF. CDR3 in DNA: TGTGCCTGGATAGCCCGAGCGGCCTTAAAAGCTTTCTTT.

The chain combines TRBV2 with TRBJ1-5; D uncertain. V was trimmed by 6 bases and J by 9 bases, leaving 9 bases between them. The CDR3 is made up of 11 amino acids. In germline, CDR1 is SNHLY, CDR2 FYNNEI. CDR3 coding DNA: TGTGCCAGCAGCAAAGAAGGGCCCCAGCATTTT. It translates to CASSKEGPQHF.

This sequence joins TRBV5-1 and TRBJ2-1; 15 bases are shared with TRBD2. The CDR3 covers 15 residues. The V segment lost 3 bases and the J segment 9 bases; nucleotides outside the gene matches: 4. Germline CDR1 is SGHRS and CDR2 is YFSETQ. Here the CDR3 reads CASSSRTSGGGEQFF. CDR3 nucleotide sequence: TGCGCCAGCAGCTCGCGGACTAGCGGGGGGGGTGAGCAGTTCTTC.

This chain joins TRBV9 and TRBJ2-3, with D tentatively TRBD1 (6 bases). Germline CDR1 reads SGDLS; CDR2 reads YYNGEE. The V end was cut by 0 bases, the J end by 2 bases, with 10 bases between. The CDR3 is 15 amino acids. CDR3 loop: CASSVAGQTTDTQYF. The CDR3 coding sequence is TGTGCCAGCAGCGTAGCAGGACAGACCACAGATACGCAGTATTTT.